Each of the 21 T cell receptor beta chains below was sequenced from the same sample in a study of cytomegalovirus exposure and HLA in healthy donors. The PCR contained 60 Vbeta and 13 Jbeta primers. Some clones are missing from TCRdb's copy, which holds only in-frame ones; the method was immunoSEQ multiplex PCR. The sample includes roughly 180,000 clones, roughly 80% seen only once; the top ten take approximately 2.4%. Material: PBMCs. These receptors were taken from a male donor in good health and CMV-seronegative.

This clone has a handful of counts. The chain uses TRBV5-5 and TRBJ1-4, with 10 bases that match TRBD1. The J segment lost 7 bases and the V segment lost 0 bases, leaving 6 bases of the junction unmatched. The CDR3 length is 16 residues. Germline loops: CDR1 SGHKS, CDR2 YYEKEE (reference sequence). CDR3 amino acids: CASSLVAGTGAEKLFF. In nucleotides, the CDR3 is TGTGCCAGCAGCTTGGTAGCCGGGACAGGGGCTGAAAAACTGTTTTTT. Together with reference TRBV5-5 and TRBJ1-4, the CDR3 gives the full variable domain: DAGVTQSPTHLIKTRGQQVTLRCSPISGHKSVSWYQQVLGQGPQFIFQYYEKEERGRGNFPDRFSARQFPNYSSELNVNALLLGDSALYLCASSLVAGTGAEKLFFGSGTQLSVL.

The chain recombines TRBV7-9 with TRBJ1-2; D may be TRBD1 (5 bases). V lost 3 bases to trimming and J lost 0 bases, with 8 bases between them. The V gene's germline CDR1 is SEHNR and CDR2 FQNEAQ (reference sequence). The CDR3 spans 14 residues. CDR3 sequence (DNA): TGTGCCAGCAGCTTGGACATACCTAACTATGGCTACACCTTC. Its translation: CASSLDIPNYGYTF.

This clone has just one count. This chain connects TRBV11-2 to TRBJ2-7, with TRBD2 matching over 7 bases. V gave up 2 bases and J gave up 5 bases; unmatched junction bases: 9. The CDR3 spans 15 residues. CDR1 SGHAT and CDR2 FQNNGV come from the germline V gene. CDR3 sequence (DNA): TGTGCCAGCAGCTTATTAGGCGGGAGCCTGGACGAGCAGTACTTC. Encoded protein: CASSLLGGSLDEQYF.

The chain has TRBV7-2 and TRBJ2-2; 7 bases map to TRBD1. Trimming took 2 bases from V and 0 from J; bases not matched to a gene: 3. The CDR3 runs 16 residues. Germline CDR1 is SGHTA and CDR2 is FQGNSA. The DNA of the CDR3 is TGTGCCAGCAGCTTATCGACAGGGACGAACACCGGGGAGCTGTTTTTT. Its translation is CASSLSTGTNTGELFF.

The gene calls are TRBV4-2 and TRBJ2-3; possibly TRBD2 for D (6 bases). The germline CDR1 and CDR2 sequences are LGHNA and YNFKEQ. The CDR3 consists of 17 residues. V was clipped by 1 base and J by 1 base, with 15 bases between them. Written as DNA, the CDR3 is TGTGCCAGCAGCCAAGCTCTCCGGGGGTACCGCACAGATACGCAGTATTTT. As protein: CASSQALRGYRTDTQYF.

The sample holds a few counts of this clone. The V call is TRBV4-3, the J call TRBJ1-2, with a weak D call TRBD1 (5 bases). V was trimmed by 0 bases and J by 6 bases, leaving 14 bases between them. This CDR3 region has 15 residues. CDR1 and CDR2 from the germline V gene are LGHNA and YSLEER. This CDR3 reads CASSQDSQGRNGYTF. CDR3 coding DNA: TGCGCCAGCAGCCAAGATTCTCAGGGAAGGAATGGCTACACCTTC.

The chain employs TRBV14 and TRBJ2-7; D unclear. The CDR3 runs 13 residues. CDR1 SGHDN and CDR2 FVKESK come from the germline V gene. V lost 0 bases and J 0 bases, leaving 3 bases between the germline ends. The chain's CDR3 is CASSQDFSYEQYF. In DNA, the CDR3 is TGTGCCAGCAGCCAAGACTTCTCCTACGAGCAGTACTTC.

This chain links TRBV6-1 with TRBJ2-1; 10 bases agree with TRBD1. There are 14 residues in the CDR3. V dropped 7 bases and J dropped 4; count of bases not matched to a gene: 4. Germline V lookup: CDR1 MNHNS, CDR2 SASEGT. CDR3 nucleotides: TGTGCCAGCATTAGGACAGGGGGGTACAATGAGCAGTTCTTC. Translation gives CASIRTGGYNEQFF.

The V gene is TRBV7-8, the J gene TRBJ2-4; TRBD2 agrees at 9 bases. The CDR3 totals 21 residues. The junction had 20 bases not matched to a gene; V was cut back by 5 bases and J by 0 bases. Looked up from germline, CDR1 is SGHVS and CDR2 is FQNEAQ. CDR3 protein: CASSAPRTSEIGRRAKNIQYF. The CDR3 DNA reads TGTGCCAGCAGCGCGCCGAGGACTAGCGAGATAGGAAGACGAGCCAAAAACATTCAGTACTTC.

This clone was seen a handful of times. CDR3 residues: CASSYPSGGELFF. The CDR3 DNA reads TGTGCCAGCAGTTACCCATCGGGTGGGGAGCTGTTTTTT. V and J are TRBV6-5 and TRBJ2-2; no definite D call. This CDR3 spans 13 amino acids. In germline, CDR1 is MNHEY, CDR2 SVGAGI. The V and J ends lost 2 bases and 8 bases respectively, with 9 bases between them.

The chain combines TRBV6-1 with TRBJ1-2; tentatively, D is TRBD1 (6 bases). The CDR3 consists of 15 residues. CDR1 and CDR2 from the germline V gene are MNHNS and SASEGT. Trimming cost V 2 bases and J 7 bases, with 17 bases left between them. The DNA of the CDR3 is TGTGCCAGCAGTGAATCGGCAGGGGCTATCTTTGGCTACACCTTC. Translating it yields CASSESAGAIFGYTF.

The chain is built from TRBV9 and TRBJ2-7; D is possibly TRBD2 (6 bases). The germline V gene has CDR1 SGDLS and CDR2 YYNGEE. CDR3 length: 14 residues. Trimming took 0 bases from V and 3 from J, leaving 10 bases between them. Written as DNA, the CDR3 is TGTGCCAGCAGCGTAGAAGAGCGGGTCTACGAGCAGTACTTC. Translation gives CASSVEERVYEQYF.

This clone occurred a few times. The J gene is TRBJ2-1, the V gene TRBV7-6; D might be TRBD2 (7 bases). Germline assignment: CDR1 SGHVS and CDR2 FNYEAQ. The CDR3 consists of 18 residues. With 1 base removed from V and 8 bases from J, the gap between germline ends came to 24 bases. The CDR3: CASSLVSGAGAQGYEQFF. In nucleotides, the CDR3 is TGTGCCAGCAGCTTAGTTTCTGGGGCGGGGGCCCAAGGCTATGAGCAGTTCTTC.

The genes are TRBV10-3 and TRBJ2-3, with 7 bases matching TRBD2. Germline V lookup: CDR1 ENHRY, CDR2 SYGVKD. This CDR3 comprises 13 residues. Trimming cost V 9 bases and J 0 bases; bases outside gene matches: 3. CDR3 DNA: TGTGCCATGGGGGAGGGAAGCACAGATACGCAGTATTTT. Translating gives CAMGEGSTDTQYF.

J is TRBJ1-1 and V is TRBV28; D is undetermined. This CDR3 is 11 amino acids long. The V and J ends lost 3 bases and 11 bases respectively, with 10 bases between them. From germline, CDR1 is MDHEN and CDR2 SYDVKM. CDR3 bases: TGTGCCAGCAGTTTTAAAGCTCTCGCTTTCTTT. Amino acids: CASSFKALAFF.

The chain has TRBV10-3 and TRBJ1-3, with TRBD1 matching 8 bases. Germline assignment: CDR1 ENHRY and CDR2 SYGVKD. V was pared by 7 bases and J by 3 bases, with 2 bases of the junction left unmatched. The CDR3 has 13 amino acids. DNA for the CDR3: TGTGCCATCACTGACAGGGGTGGAAACACCATATATTTT. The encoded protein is CAITDRGGNTIYF.

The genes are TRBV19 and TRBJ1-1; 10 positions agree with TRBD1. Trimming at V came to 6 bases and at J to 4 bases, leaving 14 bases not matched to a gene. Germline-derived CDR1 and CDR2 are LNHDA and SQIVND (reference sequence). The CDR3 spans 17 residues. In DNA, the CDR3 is TGTGCCAGTAGGACAGGGGGCAGCTTGGTTTTGGGCACTGAAGCTTTCTTT. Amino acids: CASRTGGSLVLGTEAFF.

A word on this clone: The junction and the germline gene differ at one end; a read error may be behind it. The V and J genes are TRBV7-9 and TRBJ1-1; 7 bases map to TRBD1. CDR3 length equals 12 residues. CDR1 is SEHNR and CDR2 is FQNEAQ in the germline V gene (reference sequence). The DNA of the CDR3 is TGTTCCAGCCGGACAGGGAACACTGAAGCTTTCTTT. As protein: CSSRTGNTEAFF.

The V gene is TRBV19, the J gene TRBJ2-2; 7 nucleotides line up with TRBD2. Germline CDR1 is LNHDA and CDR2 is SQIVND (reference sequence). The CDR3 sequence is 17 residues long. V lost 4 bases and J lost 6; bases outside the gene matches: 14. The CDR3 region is CASSSLWRENGSGELFF. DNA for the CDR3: TGTGCCAGTAGTAGCTTATGGCGGGAGAATGGATCCGGGGAGCTGTTTTTT.

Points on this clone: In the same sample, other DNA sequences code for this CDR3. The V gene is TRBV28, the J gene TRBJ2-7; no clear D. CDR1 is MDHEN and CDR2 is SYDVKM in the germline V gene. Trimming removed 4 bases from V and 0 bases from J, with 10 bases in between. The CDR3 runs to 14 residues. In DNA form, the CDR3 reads TGTGCCAGCAGTTCGACTGGTAGCTCCTACGAGCAGTACTTC. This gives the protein CASSSTGSSYEQYF.

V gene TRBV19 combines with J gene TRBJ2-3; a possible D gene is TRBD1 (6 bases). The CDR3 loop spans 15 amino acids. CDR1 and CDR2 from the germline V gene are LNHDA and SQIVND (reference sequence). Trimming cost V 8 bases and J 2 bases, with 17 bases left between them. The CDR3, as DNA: TGTGCCAGTTCCCCAACCCAGGGGAACACAGATACGCAGTATTTT. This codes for CASSPTQGNTDTQYF.